A single sample is the source of the 15 T cell receptor beta chains below, sequenced in a study of blood T cell repertoires in COVID-19 (dated by TCRdb to 2020 to 2022). Receptor amplification or capture employed the immunoSEQ multiplex PCR assay. The table was pulled from immuneACCESS by TCRdb, which kept in-frame rearrangements only. Such tables lose some clones; where checked, under half of the loss comes from unresolved V genes, and the rest has no known cause. The sample data list roughly 130,000 clones, and roughly 81% of these were observed just once. The ten largest clones add up to roughly 3.5% of the sample. The sequenced sample consisted of PBMCs or T cells enriched from blood (not recorded which). The receptor source for this set is a woman aged 45-65 years with acute COVID-19.

V usage is TRBV1 and J usage is TRBJ2-7; the table calls TRBD2, which could not be checked here. TRBV1 is recorded as a pseudogene. The CDR3 extends over 16 amino acids. This CDR3 reads CTSSQDYCGRDYEQYF. DNA of the CDR3: TGCACCAGCAGCCAAGATTACTGCGGGAGGGACTACGAGCAGTACTTC.

The DNA of the CDR3 is TGTGCCAGCAAACCGGGGATAAGCACAGATACGCAGTATTTT. This codes for CASKPGISTDTQYF. This chain uses TRBV14 with TRBJ2-3, with D perhaps matching TRBD2 (5 bases). The V gene's germline CDR1 is SGHDN and CDR2 FVKESK. This CDR3 has 14 amino acids. V was trimmed by 7 bases and J by 0 bases, leaving 11 bases between them.

This chain connects TRBV13 to TRBJ2-7; no clear D. The V gene lost 2 bases and the J gene lost 4 bases, with 12 bases spanning the gap. The CDR3 length is 14 residues. CDR1 and CDR2 (germline): PRHDT, FYEKMQ (reference sequence). The CDR3 here is CASSLFGSGYEQYF. The CDR3 DNA is TGTGCCAGCAGCTTATTCGGGTCTGGATACGAGCAGTACTTC.

The rearrangement joins TRBV29-1 to TRBJ1-1; 7 bases line up with TRBD1. The V segment lost 4 bases and the J segment 7 bases; nucleotides outside the gene matches: 9. In germline, CDR1 is SQVTM, CDR2 ANQGSEA. The CDR3 length is 13 residues. The CDR3 bases are TGCAGCGTTGGGGCAGGGGGAGAGTATGAAGCTTTCTTT. It yields the protein CSVGAGGEYEAFF.

The chain employs TRBV5-1 and TRBJ2-3; the D gene is possibly TRBD1 (7 bases). V lost 4 bases, J lost 0 bases, and 21 bases lay in between. This CDR3 is 18 amino acids long. Germline V gene data show CDR1 as SGHRS and CDR2 as YFSETQ. The CDR3 loop reads CASSRDGRGDRSTDTQYF. In DNA, the CDR3 is TGCGCCAGCAGCCGGGACGGCAGGGGGGACCGGAGCACAGATACGCAGTATTTT.

A word on this clone: Other DNA sequences of this sample code for an identical CDR3. The chain combines TRBV29-1 with TRBJ2-5, with unresolved D. V gave up 4 bases and J gave up 2 bases, with 8 bases separating them. CDR1 is SQVTM, CDR2 ANQGSEA, per germline. The CDR3 contains 12 residues. CDR3 nucleotides: TGCAGCGTTGGCGATAGTCAAGAGACCCAGTACTTC. Residues: CSVGDSQETQYF.

The chain uses TRBV9 and TRBJ2-3, with D maybe TRBD2 (7 bases). Germline lookup yields CDR1 SGDLS and CDR2 YYNGEE. The CDR3 runs to 16 residues. V lost 4 bases, J lost 6 bases, and 21 bases lay in between. This chain's CDR3 is CASSPPRGERGDTQYF. The CDR3 DNA reads TGTGCCAGCAGCCCTCCCCGGGGGGAGAGGGGGGATACGCAGTATTTT.

V and J are TRBV10-3 and TRBJ2-7; D remains unclear. V shed 6 bases and J shed 6 bases, with 15 bases lying between them. The V gene's germline CDR1 is ENHRY and CDR2 SYGVKD. CDR3 size: 13 residues. The CDR3 coding sequence is TGTGCCATCAGGGCGAGAAGTTACAGCGAGCAGTACTTC. Its protein is CAIRARSYSEQYF.

The chain joins TRBV19 to TRBJ2-3; perhaps TRBD1 as D (5 bases). Germline-derived CDR1 and CDR2 are LNHDA and SQIVND (reference sequence). The CDR3 extends over 16 amino acids. Trimming removed 4 bases at V and 0 bases at J, with 14 bases between. CDR3 loop: CASSTPFRASTDTQYF. CDR3 DNA sequence: TGTGCCAGTAGTACCCCCTTCAGGGCTAGCACAGATACGCAGTATTTT.

The J gene is TRBJ2-1, the V gene TRBV2; 8 bases are a match to TRBD2. J lost 7 bases, V lost 8 bases, and 7 bases had no gene match. CDR3 length: 13 residues. Germline CDR1 reads SNHLY; CDR2 reads FYNNEI. CDR3 nucleotides: TGTGCCAGCGGACTAGCAGAAGGGAATGAGCAGTTCTTC. This gives the protein CASGLAEGNEQFF.

The genes are TRBV19 and TRBJ2-3; TRBD2 matches at 10 bases. Germline CDR1 is LNHDA and CDR2 is SQIVND (reference sequence). The length of the CDR3 is 18 residues. The J segment lost 4 bases and the V segment lost 3 bases, leaving 13 bases of the junction unmatched. Written as DNA, the CDR3 is TGTGCCAGTAGTATCCCTGGTCTAGCGGGAGTCTCCGCAGATACGCAGTATTTT. Translating it yields CASSIPGLAGVSADTQYF.

The chain joins TRBV10-3 to TRBJ2-1, with 12 nucleotides matching TRBD2. CDR1 ENHRY and CDR2 SYGVKD come from the germline V gene. V trimming: 4 bases; J trimming: 12 bases; junction bases outside the gene matches: 10. The CDR3 has 15 amino acids. CDR3 region: CAISAGLAGAIGQFF. The CDR3 DNA follows: TGTGCCATCAGTGCGGGACTAGCGGGCGCTATAGGGCAGTTCTTC.

V gene TRBV7-3 combines with J gene TRBJ2-7, with a possible D match to TRBD2 (5 bases). The CDR3 runs 13 residues. CDR1 is SGHTA, CDR2 FQGTGA, per germline. The germline V and J ends were trimmed by 4 bases and 7 bases, with 14 bases remaining between them. The CDR3 bases are TGTGCCAGCAGCTCTGGGAGAATCGGTGAGCAGTACTTC. Translating gives CASSSGRIGEQYF.

The chain uses TRBV7-3 and TRBJ2-5; D perhaps matches TRBD2 (7 bases). Between the trimmed V and J ends, which lost 5 bases and 3 bases, there was a span of 13 bases. There are 14 residues in the CDR3. Germline V gene sequence: CDR1 SGHTA, CDR2 FQGTGA. CDR3 loop: CASSPKGGKETQYF. DNA for the CDR3: TGTGCCAGCAGCCCAAAGGGGGGGAAAGAGACCCAGTACTTC.

The gene calls are TRBV5-1 and TRBJ2-1; tentative D call: TRBD2 (5 bases). This CDR3 comprises 13 residues. V was cut by 0 bases and J by 10 bases, with 11 bases left in between. CDR1 and CDR2 (germline): SGHRS, YFSETQ. CDR3 residues: CASSLAREGEQFF. The CDR3 DNA follows: TGCGCCAGCAGCTTGGCCCGGGAAGGGGAGCAGTTCTTC.